The subject of this entry is one T cell receptor (beta chain). This CDR3 spans 18 amino acids. Trimming removed 5 bases from V and 4 bases from J, with 26 bases in between. Germline values: CDR1 SEHNR, CDR2 FQNEAQ (reference sequence). The data are from a study of memory CD4+ T cells and cytomegalovirus serostatus. The sort gate was single viable CD3+CD4+CD8-CD45RO+ cells for memory CD4+ T cells. TCRdb's copy holds only in-frame clones and misses some; the assay was immunoSEQ multiplex PCR. The sample holds about 56,000 clones, 82% seen once. The receptor's source is an adult in good health and CMV-seronegative. The sample was memory CD4+ T cells from blood. The chain has TRBV7-9 and TRBJ2-5, with a possible D match to TRBD2 (7 bases). The CDR3 DNA reads as TGTGCCAGCAGCCCTCTGAAGTGGTTTCAGGGGAGGGGAGAGACCCAGTACTTC. The encoded protein is CASSPLKWFQGRGETQYF.